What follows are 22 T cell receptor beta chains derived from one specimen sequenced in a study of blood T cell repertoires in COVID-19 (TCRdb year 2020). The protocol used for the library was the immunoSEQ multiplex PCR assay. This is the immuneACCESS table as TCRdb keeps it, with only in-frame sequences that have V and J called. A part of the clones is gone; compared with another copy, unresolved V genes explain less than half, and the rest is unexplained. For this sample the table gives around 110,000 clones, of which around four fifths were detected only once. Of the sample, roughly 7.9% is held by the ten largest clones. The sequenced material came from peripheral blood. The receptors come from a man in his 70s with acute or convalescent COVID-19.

The CDR3 DNA is TGCGCCAGCAGCCAAGACGGATCCGGGACCTACAATGAGCAGTTCTTC. This translates into CASSQDGSGTYNEQFF. The chain joins TRBV4-1 to TRBJ2-1; weak D call: TRBD2 (5 bases). The CDR3 runs 16 residues. Trimming pared 0 bases from V and 2 bases from J, leaving 11 bases between. Germline-derived CDR1 and CDR2 are MGHRA and YSYEKL.

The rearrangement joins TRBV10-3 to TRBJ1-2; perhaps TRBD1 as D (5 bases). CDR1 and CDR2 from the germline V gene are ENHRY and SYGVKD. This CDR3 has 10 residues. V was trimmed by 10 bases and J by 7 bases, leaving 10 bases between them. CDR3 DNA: TGTGCCAGTCAGGGTAGTGGCTACACCTTC. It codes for CASQGSGYTF.

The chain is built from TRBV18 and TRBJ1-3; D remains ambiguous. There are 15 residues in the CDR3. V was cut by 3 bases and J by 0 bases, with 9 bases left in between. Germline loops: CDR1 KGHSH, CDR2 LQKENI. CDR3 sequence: CASSPQEVSGNTIYF. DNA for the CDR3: TGTGCCAGCTCACCCCAGGAGGTCTCTGGAAACACCATATATTTT. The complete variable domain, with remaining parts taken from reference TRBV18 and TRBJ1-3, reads NAGVMQNPRHLVRRRGQEARLRCSPMKGHSHVYWYRQLPEEGLKFMVYLQKENIIDESGMPKERFSAEFPKEGPSILRIQQVVRGDSAAYFCASSPQEVSGNTIYFGEGSWLTVV.

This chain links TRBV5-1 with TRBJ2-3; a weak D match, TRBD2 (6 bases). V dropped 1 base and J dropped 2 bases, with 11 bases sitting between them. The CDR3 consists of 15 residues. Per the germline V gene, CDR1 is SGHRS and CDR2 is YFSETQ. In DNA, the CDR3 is TGCGCCAGCAGCTTGTTTCGGGGGAACACAGATACGCAGTATTTT. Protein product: CASSLFRGNTDTQYF.

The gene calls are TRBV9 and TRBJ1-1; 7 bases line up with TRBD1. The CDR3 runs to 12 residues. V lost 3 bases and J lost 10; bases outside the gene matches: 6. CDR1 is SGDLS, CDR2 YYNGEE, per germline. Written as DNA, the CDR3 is TGTGCCAGCAGCGGGACGGGACAGATAGCTTTCTTT. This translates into CASSGTGQIAFF.

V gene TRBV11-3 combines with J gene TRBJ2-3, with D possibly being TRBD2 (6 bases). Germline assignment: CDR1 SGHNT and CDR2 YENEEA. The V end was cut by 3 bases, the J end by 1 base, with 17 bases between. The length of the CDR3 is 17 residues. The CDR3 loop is CASSFSGEESGTDTQYF. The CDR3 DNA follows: TGTGCCAGCAGCTTCTCGGGGGAGGAGAGCGGCACAGATACGCAGTATTTT.

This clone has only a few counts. The CDR3 protein is CASSLIPSRSYEQYF. CDR3 in DNA: TGTGCCAGCAGCTTAATTCCTAGCCGGTCCTACGAGCAGTACTTC. The J gene is TRBJ2-7, the V gene TRBV13; TRBD2 is a possible D gene (5 bases). Trimming removed 2 bases at V and 1 base at J, with 12 bases between. CDR3 length: 15 residues. Germline lookup yields CDR1 PRHDT and CDR2 FYEKMQ (reference sequence).

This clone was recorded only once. CDR3 coding DNA: TGCAGTGCTAGTGAGCTAGCGGGGGTTTACGAGCAGTACTTC. Protein product: CSASELAGVYEQYF. V and J are TRBV20-1 and TRBJ2-7; 10 nucleotides match TRBD2. J lost 4 bases, V lost 3 bases, and 6 bases had no gene match. Germline V lookup: CDR1 DFQATT, CDR2 SNEGSKA (reference sequence). The CDR3 runs 14 residues.

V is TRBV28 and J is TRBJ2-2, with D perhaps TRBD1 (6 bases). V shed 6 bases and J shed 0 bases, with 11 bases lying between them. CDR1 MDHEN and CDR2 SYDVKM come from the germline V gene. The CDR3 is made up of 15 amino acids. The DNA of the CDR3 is TGTGCCAGCAGCCGAGGGGGAACGAACACCGGGGAGCTGTTTTTT. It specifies CASSRGGTNTGELFF.

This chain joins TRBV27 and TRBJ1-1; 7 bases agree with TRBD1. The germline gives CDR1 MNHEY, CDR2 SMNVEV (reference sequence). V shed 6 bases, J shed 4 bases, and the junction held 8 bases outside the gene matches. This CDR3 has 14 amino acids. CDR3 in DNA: TGTGCCAGCAGATTACAGGGGCTTGGCACTGAAGCTTTCTTT. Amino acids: CASRLQGLGTEAFF.

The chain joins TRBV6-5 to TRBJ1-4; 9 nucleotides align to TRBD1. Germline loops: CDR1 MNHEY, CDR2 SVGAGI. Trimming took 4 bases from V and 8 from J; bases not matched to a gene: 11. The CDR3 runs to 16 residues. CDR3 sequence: CASSSPTGTGREKLFF. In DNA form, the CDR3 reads TGTGCCAGCAGTTCACCTACCGGGACAGGGCGGGAAAAACTGTTTTTT.

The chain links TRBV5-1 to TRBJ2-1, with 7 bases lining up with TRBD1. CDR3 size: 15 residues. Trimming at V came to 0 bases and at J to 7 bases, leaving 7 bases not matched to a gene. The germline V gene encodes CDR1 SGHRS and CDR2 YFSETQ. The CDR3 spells CASSLEALQGNEQFF. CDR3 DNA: TGCGCCAGCAGCTTGGAGGCCCTACAGGGGAATGAGCAGTTCTTC.

The CDR3 region has the DNA TGTGCCAGCAGCTTCCCACGGGGGGCAGGTCAAAAAGGCTACACCTTC. It codes for CASSFPRGAGQKGYTF. The chain uses TRBV21-1 and TRBJ1-2. TRBV21-1 is given as a pseudogene. CDR3 length: 16 amino acids.

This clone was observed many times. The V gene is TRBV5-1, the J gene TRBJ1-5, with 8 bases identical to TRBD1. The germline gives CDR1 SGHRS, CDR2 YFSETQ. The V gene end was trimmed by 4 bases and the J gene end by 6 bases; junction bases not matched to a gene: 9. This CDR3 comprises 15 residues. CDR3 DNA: TGCGCCAGCAGCCTGACAGGGGCCGAGACTCAGCCCCAGCATTTT. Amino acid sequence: CASSLTGAETQPQHF.

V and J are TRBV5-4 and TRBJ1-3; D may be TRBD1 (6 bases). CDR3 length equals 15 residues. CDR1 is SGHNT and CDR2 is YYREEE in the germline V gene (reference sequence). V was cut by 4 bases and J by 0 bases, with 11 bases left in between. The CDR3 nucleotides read TGTGCCAGCAGCCTACAGGGACCCTCTGGAAACACCATATATTTT. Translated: CASSLQGPSGNTIYF.

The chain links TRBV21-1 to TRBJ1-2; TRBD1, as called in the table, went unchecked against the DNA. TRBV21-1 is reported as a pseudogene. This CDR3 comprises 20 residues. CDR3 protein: CASSKVHGGESPLANYGYTF. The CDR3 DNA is TGTGCCAGCAGCAAAGTCCATGGGGGCGAGTCCCCTCTAGCTAACTATGGCTACACCTTC.

The CDR3 DNA is TGCGCCAGCCGGATAGACGCCGGGACAGGGAATCAGCCCCAGCATTTT. It codes for CASRIDAGTGNQPQHF. V usage is TRBV5-1 and J usage is TRBJ1-5; 9 bases map to TRBD1. CDR3 length: 16 residues. V lost 7 bases to trimming and J lost 4 bases; unmatched junction nucleotides: 12. Germline values: CDR1 SGHRS, CDR2 YFSETQ.

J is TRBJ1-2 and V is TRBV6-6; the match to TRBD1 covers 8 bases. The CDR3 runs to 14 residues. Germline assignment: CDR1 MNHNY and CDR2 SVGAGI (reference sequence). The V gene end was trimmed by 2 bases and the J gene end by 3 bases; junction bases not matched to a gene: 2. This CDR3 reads CASSYKGQDYGYTF. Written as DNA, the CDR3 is TGTGCCAGCAGTTACAAGGGACAGGACTATGGCTACACCTTC.

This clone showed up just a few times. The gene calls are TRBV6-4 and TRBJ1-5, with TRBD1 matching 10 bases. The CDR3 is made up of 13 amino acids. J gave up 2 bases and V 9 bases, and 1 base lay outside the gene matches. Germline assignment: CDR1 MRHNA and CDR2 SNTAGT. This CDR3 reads CASGTGGNQPQHF. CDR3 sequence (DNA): TGTGCCAGTGGGACAGGGGGCAATCAGCCCCAGCATTTT.

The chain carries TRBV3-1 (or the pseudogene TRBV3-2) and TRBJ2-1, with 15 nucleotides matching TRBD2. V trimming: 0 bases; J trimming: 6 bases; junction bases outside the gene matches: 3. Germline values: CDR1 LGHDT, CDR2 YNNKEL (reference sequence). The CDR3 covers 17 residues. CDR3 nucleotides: TGTGCCAGCAGCCAAGAGCGGACTAGCGGGAGGGCCAATGAGCAGTTCTTC. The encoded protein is CASSQERTSGRANEQFF.

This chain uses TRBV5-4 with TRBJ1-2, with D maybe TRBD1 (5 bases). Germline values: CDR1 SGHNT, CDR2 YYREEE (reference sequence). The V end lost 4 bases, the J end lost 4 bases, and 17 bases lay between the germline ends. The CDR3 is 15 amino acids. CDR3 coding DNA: TGTGCCAGCAGCCCGAAGCAGGGTACGTTCTATGGCTACACCTTC. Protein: CASSPKQGTFYGYTF.

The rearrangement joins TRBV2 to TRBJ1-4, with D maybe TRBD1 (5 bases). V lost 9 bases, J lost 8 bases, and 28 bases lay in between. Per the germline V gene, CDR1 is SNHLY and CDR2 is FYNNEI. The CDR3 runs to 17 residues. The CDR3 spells CASGLQLWQGRIEKLFF. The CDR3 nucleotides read TGTGCCAGTGGCTTACAGTTATGGCAGGGTCGGATCGAAAAACTGTTTTTT. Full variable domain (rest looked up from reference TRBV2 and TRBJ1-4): EPEVTQTPSHQVTQMGQEVILRCVPISNHLYFYWYRQILGQKVEFLVSFYNNEISEKSEIFDDQFSVERPDGSNFTLKIRSTKLEDSAMYFCASGLQLWQGRIEKLFFGSGTQLSVL.